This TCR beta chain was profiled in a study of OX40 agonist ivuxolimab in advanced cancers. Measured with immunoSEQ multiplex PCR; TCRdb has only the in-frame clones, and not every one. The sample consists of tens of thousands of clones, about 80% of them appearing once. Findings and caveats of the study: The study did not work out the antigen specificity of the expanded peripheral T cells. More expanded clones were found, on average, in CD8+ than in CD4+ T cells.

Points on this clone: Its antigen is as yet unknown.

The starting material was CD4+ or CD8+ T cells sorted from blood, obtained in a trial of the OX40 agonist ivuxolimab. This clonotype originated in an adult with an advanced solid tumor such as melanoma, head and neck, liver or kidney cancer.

The CDR3 loop is CASSPQGQVGNEQFF. For the CDR3, the DNA is TGTGCCAGCAGCCCACAGGGGCAGGTGGGCAATGAGCAGTTCTTC. The J gene is TRBJ2-1, the V gene TRBV7-8; 7 nucleotides align to TRBD1. The CDR3 consists of 15 residues. Germline assignment: CDR1 SGHVS and CDR2 FQNEAQ. The junction had 10 bases not matched to a gene; V was cut back by 5 bases and J by 6 bases. The full variable domain, rest sourced from reference TRBV7-8 and TRBJ2-1, is GAGVSQSPRYKVAKRGQDVALRCDPISGHVSLFWYQQALGQGPEFLTYFQNEAQLDKSGLPSDRFFAERPEGSVSTLKIQRTQQEDSAVYLCASSPQGQVGNEQFFGPGTRLTVL.